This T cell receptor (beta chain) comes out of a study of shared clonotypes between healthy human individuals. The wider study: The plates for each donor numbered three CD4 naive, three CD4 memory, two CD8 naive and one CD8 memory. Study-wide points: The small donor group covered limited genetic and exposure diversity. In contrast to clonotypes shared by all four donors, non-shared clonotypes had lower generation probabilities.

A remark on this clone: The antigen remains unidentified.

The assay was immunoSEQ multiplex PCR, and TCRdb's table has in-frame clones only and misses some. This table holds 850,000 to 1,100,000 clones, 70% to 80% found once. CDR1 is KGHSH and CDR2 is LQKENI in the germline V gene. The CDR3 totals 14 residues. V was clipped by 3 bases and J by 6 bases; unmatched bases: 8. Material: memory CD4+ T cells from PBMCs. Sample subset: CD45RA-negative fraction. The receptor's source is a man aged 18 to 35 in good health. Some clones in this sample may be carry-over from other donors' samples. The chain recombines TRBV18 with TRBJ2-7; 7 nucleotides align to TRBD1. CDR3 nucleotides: TGTGCCAGCTCACCGGACAGGCTATACTCCGAGCAGTACTTC. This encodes CASSPDRLYSEQYF.